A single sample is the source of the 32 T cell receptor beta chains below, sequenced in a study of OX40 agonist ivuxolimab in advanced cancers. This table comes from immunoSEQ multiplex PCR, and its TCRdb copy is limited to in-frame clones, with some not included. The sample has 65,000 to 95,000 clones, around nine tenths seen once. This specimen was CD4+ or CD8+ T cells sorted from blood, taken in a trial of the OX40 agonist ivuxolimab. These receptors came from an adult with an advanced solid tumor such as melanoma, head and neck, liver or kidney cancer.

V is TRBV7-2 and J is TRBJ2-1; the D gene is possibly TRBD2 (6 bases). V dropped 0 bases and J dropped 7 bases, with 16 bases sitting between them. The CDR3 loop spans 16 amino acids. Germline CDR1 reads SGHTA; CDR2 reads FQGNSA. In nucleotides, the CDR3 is TGTGCCAGCAGCTTAGCCCGCCGGGGGAGCGGGAATGAGCAGTTCTTC. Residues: CASSLARRGSGNEQFF. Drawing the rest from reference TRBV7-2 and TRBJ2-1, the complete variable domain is GAGVSQSPSNKVTEKGKDVELRCDPISGHTALYWYRQSLGQGLEFLIYFQGNSAPDKSGLPSDRFSAERTGGSVSTLTIQRTQQEDSAVYLCASSLARRGSGNEQFFGPGTRLTVL.

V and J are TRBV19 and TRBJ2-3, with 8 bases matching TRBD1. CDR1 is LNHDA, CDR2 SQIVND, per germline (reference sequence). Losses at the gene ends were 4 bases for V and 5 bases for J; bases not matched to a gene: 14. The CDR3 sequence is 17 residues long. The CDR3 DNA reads TGTGCCAGTAGTAAAAGGACAGGGTTTAATTTTGGAGATACGCAGTATTTT. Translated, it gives CASSKRTGFNFGDTQYF.

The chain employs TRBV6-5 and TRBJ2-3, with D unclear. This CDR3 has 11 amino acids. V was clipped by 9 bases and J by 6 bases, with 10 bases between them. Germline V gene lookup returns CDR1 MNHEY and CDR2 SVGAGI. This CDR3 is CASIGVDTQYF. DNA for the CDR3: TGTGCCAGTATAGGAGTGGATACGCAGTATTTT.

CDR3 DNA sequence: TGCGCCAGCAGCTTGGAGGGTCCTTCGAACACTGAAGCTTTCTTT. It encodes CASSLEGPSNTEAFF. This sequence joins TRBV5-1 and TRBJ1-1; D gene uncertain. V was clipped by 0 bases and J by 1 base, with 10 bases between them. The CDR3 is made up of 15 amino acids. Germline-derived CDR1 and CDR2 are SGHRS and YFSETQ.

The CDR3, as DNA: TGTGCCAGCGGGCTAGCGGGAGGCCGGGAGACCCAGTACTTC. Amino acid sequence: CASGLAGGRETQYF. V and J are TRBV28 and TRBJ2-5, with 11 bases that match TRBD2. The CDR3 has 14 amino acids. CDR1 is MDHEN, CDR2 SYDVKM, per germline. After removal of 8 bases from V and 5 bases from J, the junction contained 7 bases not matched to a gene.

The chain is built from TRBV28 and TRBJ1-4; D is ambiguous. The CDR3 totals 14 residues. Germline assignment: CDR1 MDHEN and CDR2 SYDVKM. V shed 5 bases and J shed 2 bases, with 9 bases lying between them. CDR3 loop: CASSPGGTNEKLFF. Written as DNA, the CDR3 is TGTGCCAGCAGTCCGGGCGGCACTAATGAAAAACTGTTTTTT.

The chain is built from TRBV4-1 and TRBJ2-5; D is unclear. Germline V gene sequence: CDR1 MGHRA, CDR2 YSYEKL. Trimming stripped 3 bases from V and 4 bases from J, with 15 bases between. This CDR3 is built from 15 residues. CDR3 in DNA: TGCGCCAGCAGCCAGTTGGGCGCCGTGGGAGAGACCCAGTACTTC. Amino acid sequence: CASSQLGAVGETQYF.

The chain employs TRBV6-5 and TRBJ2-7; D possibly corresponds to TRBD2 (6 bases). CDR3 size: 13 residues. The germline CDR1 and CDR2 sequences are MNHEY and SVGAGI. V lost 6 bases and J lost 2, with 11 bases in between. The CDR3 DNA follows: TGTGCCAGCAGCCGGACTACAACCTACGAGCAGTACTTC. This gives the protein CASSRTTTYEQYF.

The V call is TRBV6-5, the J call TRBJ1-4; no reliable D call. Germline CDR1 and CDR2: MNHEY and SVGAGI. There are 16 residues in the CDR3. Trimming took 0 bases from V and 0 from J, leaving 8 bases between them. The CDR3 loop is CASSYSWAATNEKLFF. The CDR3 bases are TGTGCCAGCAGTTACTCGTGGGCAGCAACTAATGAAAAACTGTTTTTT.

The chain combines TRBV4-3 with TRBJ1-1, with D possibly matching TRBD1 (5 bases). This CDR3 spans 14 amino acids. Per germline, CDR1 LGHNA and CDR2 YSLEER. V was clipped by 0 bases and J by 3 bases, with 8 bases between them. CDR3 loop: CASSQETGDTEAFF. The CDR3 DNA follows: TGCGCCAGCAGCCAAGAAACGGGGGACACTGAAGCTTTCTTT.

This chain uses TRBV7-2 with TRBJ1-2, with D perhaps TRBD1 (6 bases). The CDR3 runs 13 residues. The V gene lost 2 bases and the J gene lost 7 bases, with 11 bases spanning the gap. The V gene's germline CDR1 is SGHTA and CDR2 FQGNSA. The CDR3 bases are TGTGCCAGCAGCTTACAACAGGGTGCTGGCTACACCTTC. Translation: CASSLQQGAGYTF.

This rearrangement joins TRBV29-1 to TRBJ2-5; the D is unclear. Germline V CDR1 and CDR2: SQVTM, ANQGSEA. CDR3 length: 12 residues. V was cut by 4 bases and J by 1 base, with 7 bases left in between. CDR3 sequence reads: CSVGTAQETQYF. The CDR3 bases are TGCAGCGTTGGAACAGCCCAAGAGACCCAGTACTTC.

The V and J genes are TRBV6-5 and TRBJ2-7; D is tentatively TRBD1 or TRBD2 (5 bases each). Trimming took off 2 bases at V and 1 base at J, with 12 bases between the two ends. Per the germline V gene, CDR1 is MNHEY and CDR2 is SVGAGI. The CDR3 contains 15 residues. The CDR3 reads CASSYGGRKSYEQYF. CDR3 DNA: TGTGCCAGCAGTTACGGGGGACGGAAATCCTACGAGCAGTACTTC.

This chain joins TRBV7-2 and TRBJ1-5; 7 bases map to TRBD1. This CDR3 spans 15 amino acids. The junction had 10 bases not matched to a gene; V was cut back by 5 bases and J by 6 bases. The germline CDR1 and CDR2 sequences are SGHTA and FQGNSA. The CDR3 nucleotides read TGTGCCAGCAGCAAGGCACAGGGGAGGGGTCAGCCCCAGCATTTT. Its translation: CASSKAQGRGQPQHF.

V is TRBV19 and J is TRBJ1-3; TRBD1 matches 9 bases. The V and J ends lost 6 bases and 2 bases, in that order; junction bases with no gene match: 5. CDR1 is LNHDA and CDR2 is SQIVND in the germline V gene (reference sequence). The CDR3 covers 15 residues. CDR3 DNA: TGTGCCAGTAGAACGGACAGGGGCGCTGGAAACACCATATATTTT. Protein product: CASRTDRGAGNTIYF.

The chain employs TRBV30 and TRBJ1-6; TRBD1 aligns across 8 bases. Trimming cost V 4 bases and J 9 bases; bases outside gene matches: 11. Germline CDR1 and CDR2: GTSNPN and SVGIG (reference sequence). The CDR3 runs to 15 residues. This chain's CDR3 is CAWTGGVNLRSPLHF. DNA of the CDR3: TGTGCCTGGACAGGGGGCGTGAATTTGCGTTCACCCCTCCACTTT. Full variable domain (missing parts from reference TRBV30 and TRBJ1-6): SQTIHQWPATLVQPVGSPLSLECTVEGTSNPNLYWYRQAAGRGLQLLFYSVGIGQISSEVPQNLSASRPQDRQFILSSKKLLLSDSGFYLCAWTGGVNLRSPLHFGNGTRLTVT.

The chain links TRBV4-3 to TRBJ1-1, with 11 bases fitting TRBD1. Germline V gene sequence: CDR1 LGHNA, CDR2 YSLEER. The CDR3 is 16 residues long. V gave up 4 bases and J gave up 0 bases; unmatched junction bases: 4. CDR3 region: CASSPGTGGLNTEAFF. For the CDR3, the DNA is TGCGCCAGCAGCCCTGGGACAGGGGGTCTGAACACTGAAGCTTTCTTT.

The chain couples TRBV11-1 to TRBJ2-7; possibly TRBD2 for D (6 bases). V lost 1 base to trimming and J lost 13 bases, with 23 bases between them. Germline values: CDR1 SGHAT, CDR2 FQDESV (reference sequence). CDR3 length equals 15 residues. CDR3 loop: CASSLGAGSSYETYF. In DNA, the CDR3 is TGTGCCAGCAGCTTAGGGGCGGGAAGCTCCTACGAGACCTACTTC.

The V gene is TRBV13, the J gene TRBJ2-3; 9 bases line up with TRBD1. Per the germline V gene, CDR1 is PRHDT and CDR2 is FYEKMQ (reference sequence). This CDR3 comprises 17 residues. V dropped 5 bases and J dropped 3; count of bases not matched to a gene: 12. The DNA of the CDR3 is TGTGCCAGCAGCCAAGTTAAGGGACAGGGCTGGACAGATACGCAGTATTTT. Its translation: CASSQVKGQGWTDTQYF.

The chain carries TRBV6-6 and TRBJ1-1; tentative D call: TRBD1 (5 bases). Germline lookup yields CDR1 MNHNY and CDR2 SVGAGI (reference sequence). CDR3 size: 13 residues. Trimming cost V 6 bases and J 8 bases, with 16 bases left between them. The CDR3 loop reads CASSSRSGREAFF. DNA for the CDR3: TGTGCCAGCAGCTCCCGATCAGGGCGGGAAGCTTTCTTT.

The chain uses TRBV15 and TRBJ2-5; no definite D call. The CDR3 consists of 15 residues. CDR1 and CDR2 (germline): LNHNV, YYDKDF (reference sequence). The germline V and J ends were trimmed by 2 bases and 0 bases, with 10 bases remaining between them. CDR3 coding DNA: TGTGCCACCAGCAGACCCTACAAGGACCAAGAGACCCAGTACTTC. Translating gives CATSRPYKDQETQYF.

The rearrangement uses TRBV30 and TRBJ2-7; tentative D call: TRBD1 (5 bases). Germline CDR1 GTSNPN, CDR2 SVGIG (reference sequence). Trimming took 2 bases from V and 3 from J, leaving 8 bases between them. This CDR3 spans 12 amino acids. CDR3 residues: CAWSRGRYEQYF. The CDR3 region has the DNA TGTGCCTGGAGTAGGGGCCGCTACGAGCAGTACTTC.

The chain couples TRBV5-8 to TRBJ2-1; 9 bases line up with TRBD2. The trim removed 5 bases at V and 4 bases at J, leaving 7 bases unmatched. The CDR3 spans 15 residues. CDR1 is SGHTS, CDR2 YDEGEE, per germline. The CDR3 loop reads CASRRTSGQYNEQFF. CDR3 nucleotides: TGTGCCAGCAGACGTACTAGCGGGCAATACAATGAGCAGTTCTTC. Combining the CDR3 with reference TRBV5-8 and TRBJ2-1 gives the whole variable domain EAGVTQSPTHLIKTRGQQATLRCSPISGHTSVYWYQQALGLGLQFLLWYDEGEERNRGNFPPRFSGRQFPNYSSELNVNALELEDSALYLCASRRTSGQYNEQFFGPGTRLTVL.

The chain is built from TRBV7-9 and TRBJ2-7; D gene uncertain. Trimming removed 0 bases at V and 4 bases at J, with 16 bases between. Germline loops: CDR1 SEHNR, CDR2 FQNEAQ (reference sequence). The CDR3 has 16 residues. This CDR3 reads CASSLAGVLGPYEQYF. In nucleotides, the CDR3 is TGTGCCAGCAGCTTAGCTGGTGTTCTAGGTCCTTACGAGCAGTACTTC. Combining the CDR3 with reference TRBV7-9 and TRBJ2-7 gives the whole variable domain DTGVSQNPRHKITKRGQNVTFRCDPISEHNRLYWYRQTLGQGPEFLTYFQNEAQLEKSRLLSDRFSAERPKGSFSTLEIQRTEQGDSAMYLCASSLAGVLGPYEQYFGPGTRLTVT.

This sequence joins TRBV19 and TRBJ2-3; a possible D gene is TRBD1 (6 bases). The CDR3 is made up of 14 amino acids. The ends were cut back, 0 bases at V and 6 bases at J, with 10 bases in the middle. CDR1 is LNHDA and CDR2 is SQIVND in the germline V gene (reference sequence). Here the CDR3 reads CASSIDRGGDTQYF. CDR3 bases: TGTGCCAGTAGTATAGACAGGGGTGGGGATACGCAGTATTTT.

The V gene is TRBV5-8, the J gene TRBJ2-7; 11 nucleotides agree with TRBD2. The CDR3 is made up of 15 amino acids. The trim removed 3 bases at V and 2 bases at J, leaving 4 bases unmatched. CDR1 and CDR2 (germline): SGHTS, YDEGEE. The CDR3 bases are TGTGCCAGCAGCTCAACTAGCGGGAGAACCTACGAGCAGTACTTC. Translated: CASSSTSGRTYEQYF.

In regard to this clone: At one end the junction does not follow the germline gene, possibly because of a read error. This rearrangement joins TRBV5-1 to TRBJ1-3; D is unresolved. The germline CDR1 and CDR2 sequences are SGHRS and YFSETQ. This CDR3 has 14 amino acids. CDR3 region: CASTLGSSGNTIYF. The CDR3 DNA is TGCGCCAGCACCTTGGGTAGCTCTGGAAACACCATATATTTT. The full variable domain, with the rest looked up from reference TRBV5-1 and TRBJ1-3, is KAGVTQTPRYLIKTRGQQVTLSCSPISGHRSVSWYQQTPGQGLQFLFEYFSETQRNKGNFPGRFSGRQFSNSRSEMNVSTLELGDSALYLCASTLGSSGNTIYFGEGSWLTVV.

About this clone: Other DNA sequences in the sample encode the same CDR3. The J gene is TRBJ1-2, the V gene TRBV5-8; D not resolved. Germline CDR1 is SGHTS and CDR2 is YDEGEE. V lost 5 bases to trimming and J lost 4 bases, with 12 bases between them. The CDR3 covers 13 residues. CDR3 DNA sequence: TGTGCCAGCAGGCACAGCGATGGCTATGGCTACACCTTC. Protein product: CASRHSDGYGYTF.

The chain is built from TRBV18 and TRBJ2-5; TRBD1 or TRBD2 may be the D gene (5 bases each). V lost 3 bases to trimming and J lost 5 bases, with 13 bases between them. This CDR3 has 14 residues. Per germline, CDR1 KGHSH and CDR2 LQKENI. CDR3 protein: CASSPFGGWETQYF. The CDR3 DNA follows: TGTGCCAGCTCACCGTTTGGGGGTTGGGAGACCCAGTACTTC.

CDR3 in amino acids: CATSRTGSEQFF. Written as DNA, the CDR3 is TGTGCCACCAGCAGAACCGGTAGTGAGCAGTTCTTC. J is TRBJ2-1 and V is TRBV15; no clear D gene. CDR3 length: 12 amino acids. Trimming removed 2 bases from V and 9 bases from J, with 8 bases in between. Germline CDR1 LNHNV, CDR2 YYDKDF (reference sequence).

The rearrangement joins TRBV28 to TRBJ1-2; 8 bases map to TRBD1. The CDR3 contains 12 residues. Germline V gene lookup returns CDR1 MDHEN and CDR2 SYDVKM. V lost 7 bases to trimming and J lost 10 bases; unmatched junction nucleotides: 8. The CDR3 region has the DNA TGTGCCAGCATCCACTCAGGGGGCGACTACACCTTC. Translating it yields CASIHSGGDYTF.

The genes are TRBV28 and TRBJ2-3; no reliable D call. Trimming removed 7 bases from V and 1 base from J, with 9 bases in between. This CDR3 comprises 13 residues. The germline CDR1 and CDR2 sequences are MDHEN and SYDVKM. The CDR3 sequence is CASTLDGTDTQYF. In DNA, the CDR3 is TGTGCCAGCACCTTAGACGGCACAGATACGCAGTATTTT.